This entry is about one T cell receptor (beta chain). Its antigen remains undetermined. Per-base quality was not reported, and no clone a single base away is much larger than it. At one collaborating source in Seattle, patients were enrolled during active infection and were followed longitudinally through the course of disease. Whole blood was collected in K2EDTA tubes by collaborating institutions according to the institutions' own protocols. Collaborator samples were shipped for TCRbeta analysis as frozen whole blood, isolated PBMCs, or DNA extracted from either sample type. This sample is drawn from a study of blood T cell repertoires in COVID-19 (dated by TCRdb to 2018 to 2020). Concerning the study at large: The collaborator samples originated in the United States, Italy and Spain and spanned the acute and convalescent phases of COVID-19. Where HLA class I and class II types were available, the types were taken from metadata supplied by the sample provider, not from assay-based typing. Sample metadata almost always included a de-identified subject ID, COVID-19 status, age in years and sex. The prospective study material was composed of cDNA or gDNA derived from T cells, B-cell-depleted T cells, or PBMCs. The repertoires were released in a freely available public database intended as a resource for research on the immune response to SARS-CoV-2. Samples were obtained from the ongoing ImmuneRACE study (first 160 participants) and from 1,254 subjects provided by 6 global collaborators. Deeply sampled blood TCRbeta repertoires from subjects exposed to, actively infected with, or recovered from COVID-19 were included in the dataset. The investigation overall reported the following: The quantity of clinical and demographic metadata differed by source and by participant and was supplied without curation.

CDR1 and CDR2, per the germline V gene, are SGHRS and YFSETQ. The CDR3 sequence holds 14 residues, the cysteine and phenylalanine included. Here the CDR3 DNA is all that survives: 42 bases in frame from base 1. V is pared back by 1 base and J by 0 bases, with 8 bases lying between the germline termini. TCRbeta CDR3 regions were amplified from genomic DNA by means of the immunoSEQ Assay, a bias-controlled multiplex PCR. The original pipeline was this. The number of nucleated cells in each sample was estimated by amplification of reference gene primers within the assay. To quantify the absolute abundance of each unique TCRbeta CDR3 rearrangement, sequence reads were collapsed and filtered. For each sample, productive Simpson clonality was calculated as the square root of Simpson's diversity index over productive rearrangements. TCRdb holds this immuneACCESS table with in-frame rearrangements only. Some clones are missing; in checked studies, unresolved V genes explain under half, and the rest has no known cause. V and J calls and clone size follow that table, whereas D and trimming were derived from the DNA. A total of about 180,000 clones appear in this sample, over 80% of them only once. Under 10% of the sample is taken by the ten largest.

Sequenced material: peripheral blood. The receptor was isolated from a woman in her 70s with COVID-19, enrolled during active disease. This sequence uses TRBV5-1 and TRBJ2-7, and perhaps TRBD2 as D gene, on 5 matching bases. The DNA sequence follows: TGCGCCAGCAGCTTGTCCGGGGTCTCCTACGAGCAGTACTTC. This encodes CASSLSGVSYEQYF.